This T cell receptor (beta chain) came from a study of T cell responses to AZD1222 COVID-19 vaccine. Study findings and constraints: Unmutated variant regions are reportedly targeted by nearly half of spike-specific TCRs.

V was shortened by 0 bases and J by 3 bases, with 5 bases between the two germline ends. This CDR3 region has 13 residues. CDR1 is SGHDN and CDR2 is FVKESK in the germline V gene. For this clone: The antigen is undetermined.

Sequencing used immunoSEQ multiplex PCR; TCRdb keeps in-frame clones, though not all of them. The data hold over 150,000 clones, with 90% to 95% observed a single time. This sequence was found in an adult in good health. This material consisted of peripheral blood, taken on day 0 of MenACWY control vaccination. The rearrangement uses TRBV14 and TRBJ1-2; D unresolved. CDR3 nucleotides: TGTGCCAGCAGCCAAGAGGGGTACTATGGCTACACCTTC. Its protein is CASSQEGYYGYTF.